Below, one TCR beta chain is given with its context. Its recognized antigen is unknown. No much larger clone is present one base from it, and per-base qualities are unavailable. Trimming takes 7 bases from V and 8 bases from J, and the germline ends sit 21 bases apart. The germline V gene gives CDR1 as MDHEN and CDR2 as SYDVKM. Counted from cysteine to phenylalanine, this CDR3 has 15 amino acids. The sequence is cut down to CDR3 DNA, 45 bases in frame from base 1. The CDR3 regions of human TCRbeta chains were subjected to immunosequencing. Processing in the source paper ran as follows. TCRs in the repertoires were compared against a reference library of SARS-CoV-2-specific TCRs that had been generated with the MIRA antigen-specificity platform. Breadth was defined as the fraction of unique TCRs that were SARS-CoV-2-associated, and depth was defined as the fraction of total T cells that were SARS-CoV-2-associated. Using the MIRA data, each spike-specific TCR was assigned both to the spike region to which the TCR was reactive and to a CD4 or CD8 class. Log10-transformed breadth and depth values were compared by one-way ANOVA with Sidak's multiple comparisons tests. Here the immuneACCESS table is served through TCRdb, limited to in-frame sequences with V and J called. Missing clones are a known gap in these copies; in checked studies unresolved V genes cover under half, and the rest lacks a known reason. V, J and clone size were drawn from that table, and D and trimming were deduced from the DNA. The sample table lists roughly 130,000 clones, 88% of them with a count of one. Together, the top ten hold under 20% of the sample.

This specimen belongs to a study of T cell responses to AZD1222 COVID-19 vaccine (dated by TCRdb to the early 2020s). For the wider study: TCR sequencing covered 233 trial participants: about 210 given two doses of AZD1222 and around 25 given two doses of MenACWY control vaccine. Trial participants were enrolled into age subgroups of 18-55, 56-69 and 70-plus years, which contained approximately 150, 30 and 60 TCR-sequenced participants, respectively.

Study-wide conclusions, independent of this receptor: The 56-69-year group was small, and its depth increase did not reach significance, likely because of low power. Only six AZD1222 recipients were SARS-CoV-2 seropositive at baseline, limiting conclusions about previously exposed vaccinees. Because no samples from the day 14 peak response were available, repertoires could be characterized only after the peak T cell response. CD4 TCRs associated with the vaccine covered the entire spike protein, and the dominant responses were in regions 160-218 and 743-854. Epitopes outside the regions mutated in the B.1.351 and B.1.1.7 variants were reportedly recognized by nearly half of the unique spike-specific TCRs. Most participants were white British and females outnumbered males, and the authors suggested that clonal diversity may have been underestimated. A significant rise in spike-specific TCR breadth and depth was observed after two AZD1222 doses relative to day 0 and relative to MenACWY recipients.

What this sample's time point label stands for: baseline before first vaccination. The treatment or condition label on this specimen signifies: meningococcal conjugate vaccine given as trial control. Vaccinee samples were obtained from the UK trials COV001 and COV002, which included a single-blind randomized controlled phase 2/3 trial of AZD1222 (ChAdOx1 nCoV-19) in healthy adults. Trial participant PBMC samples were collected at day 0 and day 28 after the second dose for TCRbeta chain sequencing. The receptor's source is an adult in good health. The chain is encoded by TRBV28 joined to TRBJ2-1; the D assignment is uncertain and may be TRBD1 or TRBD2, with 7 bases supporting each. Here the sequenced sample was peripheral blood, taken on day 0 of MenACWY control vaccination. The nucleotide sequence is TGTGCCAGCATCCCTGGGGAGGGGACAGTTGATGAGCAGTTCTTC. Its protein reads: CASIPGEGTVDEQFF.